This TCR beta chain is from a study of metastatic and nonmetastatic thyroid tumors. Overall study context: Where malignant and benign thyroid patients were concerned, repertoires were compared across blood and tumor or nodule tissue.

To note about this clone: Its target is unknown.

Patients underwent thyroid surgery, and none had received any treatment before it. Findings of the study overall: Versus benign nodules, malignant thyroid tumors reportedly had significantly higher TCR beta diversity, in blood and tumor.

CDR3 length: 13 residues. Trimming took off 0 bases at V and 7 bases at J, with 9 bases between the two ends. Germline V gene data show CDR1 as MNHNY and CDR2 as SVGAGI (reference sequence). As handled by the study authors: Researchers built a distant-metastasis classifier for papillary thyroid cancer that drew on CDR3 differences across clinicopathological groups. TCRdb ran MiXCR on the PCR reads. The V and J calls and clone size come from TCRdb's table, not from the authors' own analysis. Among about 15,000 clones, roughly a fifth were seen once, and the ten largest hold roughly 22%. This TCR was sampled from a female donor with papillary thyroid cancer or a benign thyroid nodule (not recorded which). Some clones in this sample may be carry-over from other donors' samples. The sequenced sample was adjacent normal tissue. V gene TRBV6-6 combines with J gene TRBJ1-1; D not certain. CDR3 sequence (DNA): TGTGCCAGCAGTTACTCGGGAGTCAATGAAGCTTTCTTT. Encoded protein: CASSYSGVNEAFF.